This TCR beta chain was profiled in a study of blood T cells in healthy people across ages. Notes on the study in general: Changes in expanded clonotypes were possibly confounded, as the CMV status of donors was unknown. Age brought a roughly linear fall in TCR beta diversity measured per million T cells. It was the long-lived donors that had more naive CD4+ cells and higher diversity than aged donors.

This CDR3 region has 17 residues. Germline V gene lookup returns CDR1 MGHRA and CDR2 YSYEKL. The V segment lost 0 bases and the J segment 7 bases; nucleotides outside the gene matches: 10. It was with a sample-barcoded 5' primer and a J-beta primer mix that a second PCR of about 7 to 12 cycles was run. A template-switch adaptor that had 12 random nucleotides put a tag on each cDNA molecule. MiXCR, run by TCRdb on the 5' RACE reads, gives a single entry per CDR3 protein. The sample has 800,000 to 900,000 distinct CDR3 sequences, roughly 60% seen once. For this clonotype: Its antigen is as yet unknown.

The chain uses TRBV4-1 and TRBJ2-1, with 9 positions matching TRBD2. Sequencing was done on a sample of blood. This TCR was sampled from a young man in good health. The CDR3 sequence is CASSQDRLAGVRNEQFF. In nucleotides, the CDR3 is TGCGCCAGCAGCCAAGATCGTTTAGCGGGGGTAAGGAATGAGCAGTTCTTC.